This T cell receptor (beta chain) was identified in a study of blood T cells in healthy people across ages. Study details: Capturing about one barcoded beta molecule per two T cells was achieved by template switching. Study-wide points: When one million T cells were used, diversity estimates were thought to be underestimates.

Sample-barcoded 5' priming and a J-beta primer mix drove a second PCR of roughly 6 to 12 cycles. The authors tagged each cDNA molecule using a template-switch adaptor with 12 random nucleotides. TCRdb passed the 5' RACE reads through MiXCR, listing each CDR3 protein once. The sample lists hundreds of thousands of distinct CDR3 sequences, approximately 44% occurring once. This clonotype was observed a few times. Its cognate antigen is unknown. The V end lost 1 base, the J end lost 4 bases, and 5 bases lay between the germline ends. The CDR3 is made up of 12 amino acids. From germline, CDR1 is GTSNPN and CDR2 SVGIG (reference sequence).

The chain couples TRBV30 to TRBJ2-1; no clear D gene. The origin of this receptor is a man aged 55-75 years in good health. Sample: blood. CDR3 DNA: TGTGCCTGGAGTGGTGATTACAATGAGCAGTTCTTC. Translating gives CAWSGDYNEQFF.